The clone carrying this T cell receptor beta chain was observed many times. The data originate from a study of T cells in Graves' hyperthyroidism and ophthalmopathy. Amplification yielded TCR beta CDR3 regions, with RNA transcripts as the source. The HTBI set primed first-round TCR CDR3 RT-PCR. TCRdb processed the multiplex PCR reads anew with MiXCR; each CDR3 protein has one entry. The sample records nearly 600,000 distinct CDR3 sequences, approximately 14% being singletons. Sequencing used blood. The clonotype comes from a woman in her twenties or thirties with Graves' hyperthyroidism that later progressed to Graves' ophthalmopathy.

CDR3 DNA: TGCAGTGCTGAAGGGGACAGGGATGTCATTCAGTACTTC. Protein sequence: CSAEGDRDVIQYF. The rearrangement links TRBV20-1 to TRBJ2-4; 9 bases are shared with TRBD1. The CDR3 is 13 amino acids. The germline V gene encodes CDR1 DFQATT and CDR2 SNEGSKA (reference sequence). Unmatched junction bases numbered 8, after V lost 5 bases and J lost 9 bases.